The 21 T cell receptor beta chains reported below all come from one sample, sequenced in a study of blood T cell repertoires in COVID-19. Using immunoSEQ multiplex PCR, the repertoire was profiled, and TCRdb retains in-frame clones only, with some absent. In the table there are 100,000 to 150,000 clones, 81% of which are singletons. The sample was peripheral blood. Receptor source: a woman aged 55-69 years with active or convalescent COVID-19.

V usage is TRBV7-9 and J usage is TRBJ2-2; tentative D call: TRBD1 (7 bases). The V end lost 10 bases, the J end lost 7 bases, and 16 bases lay between the germline ends. Germline V gene sequence: CDR1 SEHNR, CDR2 FQNEAQ (reference sequence). The CDR3 loop spans 13 amino acids. The CDR3 DNA reads TGTGCCATCGAGGGGGCGCGGGACGGGGAGCTGTTTTTT. It translates to CAIEGARDGELFF.

This CDR3 is CASSLGGSLSGNTIYF. In DNA form, the CDR3 reads TGTGCCAGCAGCTTGGGGGGCAGCCTCTCTGGAAACACCATATATTTT. The gene calls are TRBV5-4 and TRBJ1-3; tentative D call: TRBD1 (5 bases). Trimming pared 0 bases from V and 0 bases from J, leaving 10 bases between. The CDR3 covers 16 residues. Germline V gene data show CDR1 as SGHNT and CDR2 as YYREEE (reference sequence).

This chain joins TRBV5-4 and TRBJ2-2; the match to TRBD1 covers 10 bases. Germline CDR1 and CDR2: SGHNT and YYREEE (reference sequence). The CDR3 sequence is 15 residues long. V shed 4 bases and J 4 bases; nucleotides not matched to a gene: 4. CDR3 amino acids: CASSTRTGGTGELFF. CDR3 in DNA: TGTGCCAGCAGCACCAGGACAGGGGGCACCGGGGAGCTGTTTTTT. Using reference TRBV5-4 and TRBJ2-2 for the parts outside the CDR3, the full variable domain is ETGVTQSPTHLIKTRGQQVTLRCSSQSGHNTVSWYQQALGQGPQFIFQYYREEENGRGNFPPRFSGLQFPNYSSELNVNALELDDSALYLCASSTRTGGTGELFFGEGSRLTVL.

This chain uses TRBV2 with TRBJ1-6, with a possible D match to TRBD1 (5 bases). Germline V CDR1 and CDR2: SNHLY, FYNNEI. V shed 5 bases and J shed 5 bases, with 10 bases lying between them. This CDR3 is 14 amino acids long. The DNA for the CDR3 is TGTGCCAGCAGTTGGGGGGGAGATAATTCACCCCTCCACTTT. Amino acids: CASSWGGDNSPLHF.

This clone showed up just a few times. The chain carries TRBV29-1 and TRBJ2-7; D remains ambiguous. Trimming removed 4 bases at V and 3 bases at J, with 10 bases between. The CDR3 contains 12 residues. Germline values: CDR1 SQVTM, CDR2 ANQGSEA. The CDR3 reads CSVAASVYEQYF. In DNA, the CDR3 is TGCAGCGTTGCGGCTAGTGTCTACGAGCAGTACTTC.

The V gene is TRBV15, the J gene TRBJ1-2; D is uncertain. Trimming pared 3 bases from V and 2 bases from J, leaving 4 bases between. The CDR3 is 12 residues long. The germline V gene has CDR1 LNHNV and CDR2 YYDKDF (reference sequence). DNA of the CDR3: TGTGCCACCAGCAGGACAAACTATGGCTACACCTTC. It translates to CATSRTNYGYTF.

The chain couples TRBV24-1 to TRBJ2-2; maybe TRBD2 (6 bases). CDR3 length equals 15 residues. V shed 4 bases and J shed 3 bases, with 11 bases lying between them. CDR1 and CDR2 from the germline V gene are KGHDR and SFDVKD. In nucleotides, the CDR3 is TGTGCCACCAGTGAACGCTCTAGCGACACCGGGGAGCTGTTTTTT. Protein product: CATSERSSDTGELFF.

The sample holds one count of this clone. The CDR3 is CASIPQGFRRTNTEAFF. DNA for the CDR3: TGTGCCAGCATACCACAGGGTTTTAGGCGTACGAACACTGAAGCTTTCTTT. The V call is TRBV2, the J call TRBJ1-1; perhaps TRBD1 as D (6 bases). The V gene's germline CDR1 is SNHLY and CDR2 FYNNEI. V was clipped by 7 bases and J by 1 base, with 22 bases between them. The CDR3 extends over 17 amino acids.

V is TRBV6-1 and J is TRBJ2-3; TRBD2 is a possible D gene (5 bases). The CDR3 covers 13 residues. The germline V and J ends were trimmed by 1 base and 8 bases, with 10 bases remaining between them. Looked up from germline, CDR1 is MNHNS and CDR2 is SASEGT. The CDR3 protein is CASSEGELVTQYF. For the CDR3, the DNA is TGTGCCAGCAGTGAAGGGGAGCTAGTTACGCAGTATTTT.

V and J are TRBV28 and TRBJ1-2, with 9 bases matching TRBD1. CDR3 length equals 16 residues. From germline, CDR1 is MDHEN and CDR2 SYDVKM. With 5 bases clipped from V and 2 bases from J, the junction kept 9 bases outside the gene matches. CDR3 coding DNA: TGTGCCAGCAGTACCTTACAGGGGGCGGGAAACTATGGCTACACCTTC. Translating it yields CASSTLQGAGNYGYTF.

This sequence joins TRBV3-1 (or the pseudogene TRBV3-2) and TRBJ1-1; D is ambiguous. The CDR3 totals 14 residues. Trimming pared 1 base from V and 0 bases from J, leaving 6 bases between. Per the germline V gene, CDR1 is LGHDT and CDR2 is YNNKEL (reference sequence). The CDR3 is CASSQGGLNTEAFF. The CDR3 region has the DNA TGTGCCAGCAGCCAAGGAGGCCTGAACACTGAAGCTTTCTTT.

The genes are TRBV10-3 and TRBJ1-3; D call uncertain. The CDR3 sequence is 14 residues long. Germline-derived CDR1 and CDR2 are ENHRY and SYGVKD. The V end lost 4 bases, the J end lost 3 bases, and 10 bases lay between the germline ends. Here the CDR3 reads CAISGEGNGNTIYF. The DNA for the CDR3 is TGTGCCATCAGTGGTGAGGGAAATGGAAACACCATATATTTT.

The genes are TRBV5-1 and TRBJ1-2, with TRBD1 matching over 7 bases. Germline-derived CDR1 and CDR2 are SGHRS and YFSETQ. J gave up 8 bases and V 5 bases, and 9 bases lay outside the gene matches. The CDR3 is 13 residues long. CDR3 nucleotides: TGCGCCAGCAGTCTCGGACAGGCCATGGGCTACACCTTC. It specifies CASSLGQAMGYTF.

A single count supports this clone. The chain combines TRBV7-8 with TRBJ1-2, with D uncertain. The CDR3 has 15 amino acids. The ends were cut back, 0 bases at V and 4 bases at J, with 12 bases in the middle. From germline, CDR1 is SGHVS and CDR2 FQNEAQ. DNA for the CDR3: TGTGCCAGCAGCTTAGCGGAGGGTCAGGCCTATGGCTACACCTTC. Protein product: CASSLAEGQAYGYTF.

There are a few counts of this clone. V usage is TRBV19 and J usage is TRBJ2-7; possibly TRBD1 for D (5 bases). The germline CDR1 and CDR2 sequences are LNHDA and SQIVND (reference sequence). The CDR3 consists of 19 residues. V lost 6 bases and J lost 1, with 28 bases in between. The CDR3 spells CASRRRSVGALKNSYEQYF. As DNA, the CDR3 is TGTGCCAGTAGACGAAGGTCGGTAGGGGCCCTAAAGAATTCCTACGAGCAGTACTTC.

This chain links TRBV12-3 or TRBV12-4 with TRBJ1-1; the D gene is possibly TRBD1 (5 bases). The CDR3 extends over 13 amino acids. V was trimmed by 7 bases and J by 6 bases, leaving 15 bases between them. The CDR3 nucleotides read TGTGCCAGCACACTCATGGGGGGTCCTGAAGCTTTCTTT. It yields the protein CASTLMGGPEAFF.

The chain has TRBV4-1 and TRBJ2-1; 10 nucleotides match TRBD2. The CDR3 is 16 amino acids. The germline CDR1 and CDR2 sequences are MGHRA and YSYEKL. With V trimmed by 6 bases and J by 3 bases, 8 bases remained unmatched. The CDR3 nucleotides read TGCGCCAGCAGTCGAACCTTAGCGGGAGGCTACAATGAGCAGTTCTTC. Translated: CASSRTLAGGYNEQFF.

The chain employs TRBV3-1 (or the pseudogene TRBV3-2) and TRBJ2-5; unclear D gene. The V and J ends lost 6 bases and 4 bases respectively, with 9 bases between them. There are 12 residues in the CDR3. Germline assignment: CDR1 LGHDT and CDR2 YNNKEL (reference sequence). The CDR3 loop reads CASRGVGETQYF. The CDR3 region has the DNA TGTGCCAGCAGGGGCGTTGGAGAGACCCAGTACTTC.

This clone was counted between two and nine times. This chain connects TRBV5-4 to TRBJ2-3, with 10 bases identical to TRBD1. CDR3 length: 16 residues. The trim removed 4 bases at V and 3 bases at J, leaving 8 bases unmatched. CDR1 is SGHNT and CDR2 is YYREEE in the germline V gene (reference sequence). For the CDR3, the DNA is TGTGCCAGCAGCAACCGGGACAGGGGAAGGACAGATACGCAGTATTTT. This gives the protein CASSNRDRGRTDTQYF.

The rearrangement links TRBV24-1 to TRBJ1-2, with 8 nucleotides matching TRBD1. The CDR3 sequence is 14 residues long. CDR1 is KGHDR and CDR2 is SFDVKD in the germline V gene. J was trimmed by 7 bases and V by 3 bases; bases with no gene match: 6. The CDR3 nucleotides are TGTGCCACCAGTGATCCGGACAGGGAAATTGGCTACACCTTC. Translation: CATSDPDREIGYTF.

CDR3 coding DNA: TGTGCCAGCACCAACTCGGGGACAGATTCACCCCTCCACTTT. This codes for CASTNSGTDSPLHF. The chain couples TRBV2 to TRBJ1-6; 7 bases are a match to TRBD1. Germline loops: CDR1 SNHLY, CDR2 FYNNEI. CDR3 length equals 14 residues. The J segment lost 8 bases and the V segment lost 7 bases, leaving 8 bases of the junction unmatched.